One sample yielded the 29 T cell receptor beta chains listed below, sequenced in a study of blood T cells in healthy people across ages. Through a sample-barcoded 5' primer and a J-beta primer mix, a second PCR was run for roughly 6 to 12 cycles. TCRdb independently ran MiXCR on the 5' RACE reads; one entry per CDR3 protein. The table has roughly 1.6 million distinct CDR3 sequences, 30% to 40% seen once. Sequenced input: blood. The origin of the receptors is a woman aged 25-40 years in good health.

In its sample, this clonotype was seen a few times. The chain has TRBV5-1 and TRBJ1-4; D is ambiguous. Trimming stripped 5 bases from V and 4 bases from J, with 15 bases between. Germline V gene data show CDR1 as SGHRS and CDR2 as YFSETQ. The CDR3 has 15 amino acids. The CDR3 nucleotides read TGCGCCAGCAGGGTGGAGGCGGGGAATAATGAAAAACTGTTTTTT. This gives the protein CASRVEAGNNEKLFF. Supplemented by reference TRBV5-1 and TRBJ1-4, the full variable domain reads KAGVTQTPRYLIKTRGQQVTLSCSPISGHRSVSWYQQTPGQGLQFLFEYFSETQRNKGNFPGRFSGRQFSNSRSEMNVSTLELGDSALYLCASRVEAGNNEKLFFGSGTQLSVL.

This clonotype was seen ten or more times. The V and J genes are TRBV4-1 and TRBJ2-7, with TRBD2 as a possible D gene (5 bases). Germline V gene data show CDR1 as MGHRA and CDR2 as YSYEKL. This CDR3 spans 15 amino acids. V shed 0 bases and J shed 0 bases, with 9 bases lying between them. DNA for the CDR3: TGCGCCAGCAGCCAAGATGCCCGGGGCTCCTACGAGCAGTACTTC. The encoded protein is CASSQDARGSYEQYF.

About this clonotype itself: One end of the junction does not line up with germline, which may come from a read error. V and J are TRBV6-1 and TRBJ2-5; TRBD2 matches 15 bases. The V gene's germline CDR1 is MNHNS and CDR2 SASEGT. This CDR3 spans 16 amino acids. CDR3 loop: CTSRTGLAGGQGTQYF. Written as DNA, the CDR3 is TGTACCAGCAGAACCGGACTAGCGGGAGGGCAGGGGACCCAGTACTTC.

Comment on this clonotype: Being one base from a much bigger clone, this may be a read error. The V call is TRBV28, the J call TRBJ2-1, with 13 bases identical to TRBD2. The germline V gene has CDR1 MDHEN and CDR2 SYDVKM. The ends lost 6 bases at V and 8 bases at J; junction bases unmatched: 13. The CDR3 extends over 17 amino acids. The CDR3 is CASSALLTSGGDYEQFF. The CDR3, as DNA: TGTGCCAGCAGCGCCCTTCTTACTAGCGGGGGGGACTATGAGCAGTTCTTC.

A few counts support this clonotype. The chain is built from TRBV10-3 and TRBJ1-6; a possible D gene is TRBD1 (5 bases). The V end was cut by 0 bases, the J end by 10 bases, with 19 bases between. This CDR3 is built from 17 residues. Germline V CDR1 and CDR2: ENHRY, SYGVKD. CDR3: CAISESPLGEWHSPLHF. For the CDR3, the DNA is TGTGCCATCAGTGAGTCTCCTTTGGGGGAATGGCACTCACCCCTCCACTTT.

CDR3 coding DNA: TGCGCCAGCAGCTTGGGCGGGATAGGCAATGGCTACACCTTC. This translates into CASSLGGIGNGYTF. This chain links TRBV5-1 with TRBJ1-2; D unresolved. The V gene lost 0 bases and the J gene lost 6 bases, with 12 bases spanning the gap. Germline CDR1 is SGHRS and CDR2 is YFSETQ. This CDR3 has 14 amino acids.

The chain has TRBV4-1 and TRBJ2-3, with 7 bases that match TRBD2. Germline lookup yields CDR1 MGHRA and CDR2 YSYEKL. V gave up 4 bases and J gave up 2 bases; unmatched junction bases: 18. The CDR3 contains 19 residues. This CDR3 reads CASSLYPVAGVGPTDTQYF. As DNA, the CDR3 is TGCGCCAGCAGCCTATACCCCGTTGCGGGAGTAGGGCCCACAGATACGCAGTATTTT.

This clonotype was seen more than once but under ten times. This sequence joins TRBV5-1 and TRBJ2-5; TRBD2 aligns across 7 bases. Germline V lookup: CDR1 SGHRS, CDR2 YFSETQ. This CDR3 contains 15 residues. V was clipped by 0 bases and J by 13 bases; unmatched bases: 15. This CDR3 reads CASSLEGREGRAWYF. As DNA, the CDR3 is TGCGCCAGCAGCTTGGAAGGCAGGGAGGGCCGAGCATGGTACTTC.

In its sample, this clonotype was seen a few times. V and J are TRBV4-1 and TRBJ1-1; the D is unclear. The CDR3 contains 13 residues. V shed 5 bases and J shed 5 bases, with 12 bases lying between them. The germline gives CDR1 MGHRA, CDR2 YSYEKL. The CDR3 here is CASSARQQTEAFF. CDR3 DNA sequence: TGCGCCAGCAGCGCAAGACAACAGACTGAAGCTTTCTTT.

The rearrangement uses TRBV5-1 and TRBJ2-5; D is undetermined. Trimming cost V 5 bases and J 2 bases, with 16 bases left between them. CDR3 length equals 15 residues. The germline V gene has CDR1 SGHRS and CDR2 YFSETQ. The CDR3 spells CASSSGPTVQETQYF. Here the CDR3 DNA reads TGCGCCAGCAGTTCCGGTCCTACCGTACAAGAGACCCAGTACTTC. Variable domain in full (rest from reference TRBV5-1 and TRBJ2-5): KAGVTQTPRYLIKTRGQQVTLSCSPISGHRSVSWYQQTPGQGLQFLFEYFSETQRNKGNFPGRFSGRQFSNSRSEMNVSTLELGDSALYLCASSSGPTVQETQYFGPGTRLLVL.

In this sample, this clonotype turned up many times. CDR3 DNA sequence: TGTGCCATCACTGGGGGAGGCTACAATGAGCAGTTCTTC. Residues: CAITGGGYNEQFF. The chain joins TRBV10-3 to TRBJ2-1; maybe TRBD2 (6 bases). Trimming stripped 7 bases from V and 3 bases from J, with 10 bases between. This CDR3 contains 13 residues. The germline V gene encodes CDR1 ENHRY and CDR2 SYGVKD.

The V call is TRBV14, the J call TRBJ2-1; D is unresolved. Trimming left V 4 bases short and J 12 bases short, with 13 bases between. The CDR3 covers 12 residues. The V gene's germline CDR1 is SGHDN and CDR2 FVKESK. The CDR3 sequence is CASSPFETPQFF. CDR3 nucleotide sequence: TGTGCCAGCAGCCCATTCGAGACTCCGCAGTTCTTC.

Comments on this clonotype: One end of the junction varies from germline; a read error may be responsible. This chain uses TRBV5-6 with TRBJ1-1; a weak D match, TRBD1 (5 bases). There are 14 residues in the CDR3. Per the germline V gene, CDR1 is SGHDT and CDR2 is YYEEEE. The CDR3 coding sequence is TGTACCAGCAGCTTCGATGTAGGGGACACTGAAGCTTTCTTT. This sequence encodes CTSSFDVGDTEAFF.

J is TRBJ2-7 and V is TRBV28; 7 bases line up with TRBD2. CDR1 and CDR2 from the germline V gene are MDHEN and SYDVKM. The CDR3 runs 15 residues. J gave up 0 bases and V 6 bases, and 8 bases lay outside the gene matches. The DNA for the CDR3 is TGTGCCAGCAGCGTGACTAGCACAGTCTCCTACGAGCAGTACTTC. Translated: CASSVTSTVSYEQYF.

The rearrangement links TRBV5-1 to TRBJ1-1; TRBD1 matches 9 bases. Germline CDR1 is SGHRS and CDR2 is YFSETQ. The CDR3 has 15 amino acids. V was pared by 7 bases and J by 8 bases, with 15 bases of the junction left unmatched. The DNA for the CDR3 is TGCGCCAGCGGCCTCGCGGGACAGGGACTAACGGAAGCTTTCTTT. The encoded protein is CASGLAGQGLTEAFF.

This clonotype was seen a few times. The gene calls are TRBV15 and TRBJ2-3; D is undetermined. Germline V CDR1 and CDR2: LNHNV, YYDKDF (reference sequence). V lost 1 base and J 3 bases, leaving 11 bases between the germline ends. The CDR3 runs 15 residues. This CDR3 is CATSRVGEVTDTQYF. DNA for the CDR3: TGTGCCACCAGCAGAGTAGGTGAAGTTACAGATACGCAGTATTTT. Full variable domain (outside the CDR3, taken from reference TRBV15 and TRBJ2-3): DAMVIQNPRYQVTQFGKPVTLSCSQTLNHNVMYWYQQKSSQAPKLLFHYYDKDFNNEADTPDNFQSRRPNTSFCFLDIRSPGLGDTAMYLCATSRVGEVTDTQYFGPGTRLTVL.

In its sample, this clonotype was seen a few times. This chain links TRBV15 with TRBJ2-7; D gene uncertain. The germline CDR1 and CDR2 sequences are LNHNV and YYDKDF (reference sequence). Trimming stripped 2 bases from V and 5 bases from J, with 16 bases between. This CDR3 contains 15 residues. CDR3 in DNA: TGTGCCACCAGCAGAAACGACCGATGGGTAGACGAGCAGTACTTC. Residues: CATSRNDRWVDEQYF. The entire variable domain, with the rest obtained from reference TRBV15 and TRBJ2-7, is as follows: DAMVIQNPRYQVTQFGKPVTLSCSQTLNHNVMYWYQQKSSQAPKLLFHYYDKDFNNEADTPDNFQSRRPNTSFCFLDIRSPGLGDTAMYLCATSRNDRWVDEQYFGPGTRLTVT.

The chain links TRBV12-3 or TRBV12-4 to TRBJ1-2; 7 bases match TRBD1. CDR3 length equals 15 residues. J gave up 0 bases and V 4 bases, and 5 bases lay outside the gene matches. CDR3 protein: CASSYADRANYGYTF. CDR3 coding DNA: TGTGCCAGCAGTTACGCAGACAGGGCTAACTATGGCTACACCTTC.

The chain carries TRBV6-1 and TRBJ1-2; D is unclear. Germline CDR1 and CDR2: MNHNS and SASEGT. Trimming pared 3 bases from V and 6 bases from J, leaving 14 bases between. The CDR3 loop spans 14 amino acids. The CDR3 here is CASSEVPEGNGYTF. CDR3 DNA: TGTGCCAGCAGTGAGGTTCCGGAGGGAAATGGCTACACCTTC.

V and J are TRBV19 and TRBJ2-1; 13 bases are a match to TRBD2. Germline V gene sequence: CDR1 LNHDA, CDR2 SQIVND (reference sequence). The CDR3 extends over 17 amino acids. The ends lost 4 bases at V and 7 bases at J; junction bases unmatched: 10. The CDR3 reads CASSSATSGRFKNEQFF. DNA of the CDR3: TGTGCCAGTAGTAGCGCGACTAGCGGGAGGTTTAAGAATGAGCAGTTCTTC.

This clonotype has at least ten counts. CDR3 protein: CASIGLAGVDTQYF. The CDR3 DNA reads TGTGCCAGCATTGGCCTAGCGGGAGTAGATACGCAGTATTTT. V and J are TRBV6-1 and TRBJ2-3; 10 nucleotides match TRBD2. This CDR3 contains 14 residues. J gave up 5 bases and V 7 bases, and 6 bases lay outside the gene matches. The germline CDR1 and CDR2 sequences are MNHNS and SASEGT.

The chain uses TRBV7-8 and TRBJ1-1; weak D call: TRBD1 (5 bases). Per the germline V gene, CDR1 is SGHVS and CDR2 is FQNEAQ. V was pared by 8 bases and J by 6 bases, with 19 bases between. The CDR3 totals 14 residues. The CDR3 DNA follows: TGTGCCAGCCGGCCACGGGAGGGGTGGGCTGAAGCTTTCTTT. It codes for CASRPREGWAEAFF. The full variable domain, rest sourced from reference TRBV7-8 and TRBJ1-1, is GAGVSQSPRYKVAKRGQDVALRCDPISGHVSLFWYQQALGQGPEFLTYFQNEAQLDKSGLPSDRFFAERPEGSVSTLKIQRTQQEDSAVYLCASRPREGWAEAFFGQGTRLTVV.

V is TRBV14 and J is TRBJ1-2; D is possibly TRBD1 (6 bases). The V gene's germline CDR1 is SGHDN and CDR2 FVKESK. With 3 bases removed from V and 4 bases from J, the gap between germline ends came to 15 bases. CDR3 size: 15 residues. This CDR3 reads CASSQSGGAPYGYTF. CDR3 sequence (DNA): TGTGCCAGCAGCCAGTCGGGGGGCGCGCCCTATGGCTACACCTTC.

This clonotype was counted only a few times. One end of the junction varies from germline; a read error may be responsible. The rearrangement joins TRBV5-1 to TRBJ2-5; D call uncertain. Germline CDR1 and CDR2: SGHRS and YFSETQ. The CDR3 length is 14 residues. CDR3 sequence reads: CASNLGRYQETQYF. CDR3 bases: TGCGCCAGCAACTTGGGCAGGTACCAAGAGACCCAGTACTTC. Together with reference TRBV5-1 and TRBJ2-5, the CDR3 gives the full variable domain: KAGVTQTPRYLIKTRGQQVTLSCSPISGHRSVSWYQQTPGQGLQFLFEYFSETQRNKGNFPGRFSGRQFSNSRSEMNVSTLELGDSALYLCASNLGRYQETQYFGPGTRLLVL.

In regard to this clonotype: Just one base apart from a much larger clone, this may be a read error. The rearrangement joins TRBV11-2 to TRBJ2-1; TRBD1 is a possible D gene (5 bases). Germline CDR1 and CDR2: SGHAT and FQNNGV. The CDR3 is 13 amino acids. Trimming pared 5 bases from V and 5 bases from J, leaving 10 bases between. The CDR3 DNA sequence: TGTGCCAGCAGCACCGACAGACACAATGAGCAGTTCTTC. Translation: CASSTDRHNEQFF. Complete variable domain (other parts from reference TRBV11-2 and TRBJ2-1): EAGVAQSPRYKIIEKRQSVAFWCNPISGHATLYWYQQILGQGPKLLIQFQNNGVVDDSQLPKDRFSAERLKGVDSTLKIQPAKLEDSAVYLCASSTDRHNEQFFGPGTRLTVL.

J is TRBJ2-7 and V is TRBV5-6; D uncertain. Germline V CDR1 and CDR2: SGHDT, YYEEEE. Trimming stripped 4 bases from V and 3 bases from J, with 11 bases between. CDR3 size: 13 residues. CDR3 sequence reads: CASSGKPSYEQYF. The CDR3 coding sequence is TGTGCCAGCAGCGGAAAACCCAGCTACGAGCAGTACTTC.

The J gene is TRBJ2-7, the V gene TRBV4-1; tentative D call: TRBD2 (5 bases). Germline CDR1 and CDR2: MGHRA and YSYEKL. The CDR3 runs 15 residues. V was clipped by 1 base and J by 3 bases, with 13 bases between them. DNA of the CDR3: TGCGCCAGCAGCCAAGGGAGGACCGGAGGCTACGAGCAGTACTTC. Its translation is CASSQGRTGGYEQYF.

This chain joins TRBV3-1 and TRBJ1-3; D call uncertain. V gave up 1 base and J gave up 0 bases, with 10 bases separating them. There are 16 residues in the CDR3. Germline CDR1 reads LGHDT; CDR2 reads YNNKEL (reference sequence). The CDR3 DNA follows: TGTGCCAGCAGCCAAGGGACCAGACCCTCTGGAAACACCATATATTTT. Residues: CASSQGTRPSGNTIYF.

The rearrangement links TRBV12-3 or TRBV12-4 to TRBJ1-2, with 10 bases aligning to TRBD1. The CDR3 totals 14 residues. V was pared by 5 bases and J by 7 bases, with 7 bases of the junction left unmatched. The DNA for the CDR3 is TGTGCCAGCAGTCGCGGGGACAGGGGTCTTGGCTACACCTTC. Translation gives CASSRGDRGLGYTF.